The 19 T cell receptor beta chains listed next were all sequenced from one sample in a study of human T cells and chemical hapten exposure (dated by TCRdb to about 2021). Libraries were constructed by RACE. The listed sequencing device is NextSeq 500. TCRdb cleaned the public reads at Q25 with fastp, built clones with MiXCR and kept in-frame beta chains. Entries are consolidated by CDR3 protein sequence, retaining the most common genes and DNA. A total of about 84,000 distinct CDR3 sequences appear in this sample, roughly a tenth of them only once. The ten largest clonotypes hold around 2.5% of the sample. Per the publication, the time point label means: patch test 2, 6 weeks after DPC sensitization. The sample's treatment or condition label, decoded: therapeutic diphenylcyclopropenone sensitization with weekly scalp DPC. The input for sequencing was whole blood, taken in connection with sensitization to the hapten diphenylcyclopropenone (DPC). These receptors were collected from a woman under 40 with alopecia areata. Some clones in this sample may be carry-over from other donors' samples.

This clonotype was seen ten or more times. This sequence joins TRBV9 and TRBJ2-3, with 10 bases identical to TRBD1. The J segment lost 3 bases and the V segment lost 3 bases, leaving 4 bases of the junction unmatched. The germline V gene encodes CDR1 SGDLS and CDR2 YYNGEE. There are 15 residues in the CDR3. The CDR3 reads CASSARTGGTDTQYF. The CDR3 DNA follows: TGTGCCAGCAGCGCGCGGACAGGGGGGACAGATACGCAGTATTTT.

There are a few counts of this clonotype. The chain joins TRBV6-1 to TRBJ1-2; TRBD1 matches at 9 bases. Germline CDR1 reads MNHNS; CDR2 reads SASEGT. Trimming removed 1 base from V and 2 bases from J; junction bases left unmatched: 8. The CDR3 spans 17 residues. The CDR3 nucleotides are TGTGCCAGCAGTGAAGTTAGGACAGGGGTATCCAACTATGGCTACACCTTC. This sequence encodes CASSEVRTGVSNYGYTF.

This clonotype appeared many times. V is TRBV28 and J is TRBJ1-2, with D unclear. The CDR3 covers 12 residues. Germline loops: CDR1 MDHEN, CDR2 SYDVKM. Trimming took 4 bases from V and 7 from J, leaving 10 bases between them. CDR3 amino acids: CASSSAVRGYTF. As DNA, the CDR3 is TGTGCCAGCAGTTCCGCGGTGCGTGGCTACACCTTC.

The V gene is TRBV9, the J gene TRBJ2-2; TRBD2 matches at 7 bases. This CDR3 is 16 amino acids long. Germline CDR1 and CDR2: SGDLS and YYNGEE. V gave up 7 bases and J gave up 4 bases; unmatched junction bases: 13. CDR3 in DNA: TGTGCCAGCGCCCTAGGATGGACTAGTCCCACCGGGGAGCTGTTTTTT. It is translated as CASALGWTSPTGELFF.

This clonotype was detected many times. The chain is built from TRBV20-1 and TRBJ1-5; the D gene is possibly TRBD1 (5 bases). CDR1 and CDR2 (germline): DFQATT, SNEGSKA (reference sequence). V lost 2 bases and J lost 2, with 10 bases in between. This CDR3 is 14 amino acids long. In DNA form, the CDR3 reads TGCAGTGCTAGACAGGGAGGGGGCAATCAGCCCCAGCATTTT. Protein: CSARQGGGNQPQHF.

The J gene is TRBJ2-3, the V gene TRBV27; the D gene is possibly TRBD2 (5 bases). Germline assignment: CDR1 MNHEY and CDR2 SMNVEV (reference sequence). Trimming stripped 6 bases from V and 3 bases from J, with 10 bases between. The CDR3 is made up of 13 amino acids. Here the CDR3 reads CASSPGVTDTQYF. The CDR3 nucleotides are TGTGCCAGCAGCCCCGGGGTAACAGATACGCAGTATTTT.

This rearrangement joins TRBV28 to TRBJ2-7, with 7 positions matching TRBD2. This CDR3 region has 13 residues. Germline loops: CDR1 MDHEN, CDR2 SYDVKM. With V trimmed by 5 bases and J by 6 bases, 7 bases remained unmatched. This CDR3 reads CASSLPGGFEQYF. As DNA, the CDR3 is TGTGCCAGCAGTCTCCCCGGGGGGTTCGAGCAGTACTTC.

The J gene is TRBJ2-3, the V gene TRBV5-6; either TRBD1 or TRBD2 may supply D (5 bases each). The germline V gene has CDR1 SGHDT and CDR2 YYEEEE. The CDR3 sequence is 15 residues long. V was clipped by 3 bases and J by 0 bases, with 11 bases between them. CDR3 residues: CASSSPGPSTDTQYF. The CDR3 DNA is TGTGCCAGCAGCTCACCGGGACCGAGCACAGATACGCAGTATTTT.

This clonotype was seen at least ten times. The CDR3 DNA sequence: TGCAGCGCTAATGGGCGGGAGGGGACCAAAAACATTCAGTACTTC. Protein: CSANGREGTKNIQYF. The rearrangement joins TRBV29-1 to TRBJ2-4; 9 bases are shared with TRBD2. Trimming took 7 bases from V and 2 from J; bases not matched to a gene: 9. The CDR3 spans 15 residues. Germline CDR1 SQVTM, CDR2 ANQGSEA.

In DNA, the CDR3 is TGTGCCAGCCGGCCGACAGGGAACGTAGGCTACACCTTC. Its translation: CASRPTGNVGYTF. This chain connects TRBV6-5 to TRBJ1-2; 7 nucleotides match TRBD1. The V gene's germline CDR1 is MNHEY and CDR2 SVGAGI. This CDR3 is 13 amino acids long. The junction had 11 bases not matched to a gene; V was cut back by 8 bases and J by 8 bases.

The genes are TRBV18 and TRBJ2-2; D gene unclear. CDR1 KGHSH and CDR2 LQKENI come from the germline V gene. CDR3 length: 18 amino acids. V was cut by 1 base and J by 14 bases, with 29 bases left in between. CDR3 amino acids: CASSPRVTAQTSLELLFF. The CDR3 DNA reads as TGTGCCAGCTCACCACGAGTCACGGCCCAGACAAGCCTGGAACTTCTGTTTTTT. Using reference TRBV18 and TRBJ2-2 for the parts outside the CDR3, the full variable domain is NAGVMQNPRHLVRRRGQEARLRCSPMKGHSHVYWYRQLPEEGLKFMVYLQKENIIDESGMPKERFSAEFPKEGPSILRIQQVVRGDSAAYFCASSPRVTAQTSLELLFFGEGSRLTVL.

This clonotype appeared many times. The chain carries TRBV11-2 and TRBJ2-3, with D perhaps matching TRBD2 (6 bases). CDR3 length: 17 amino acids. Germline-derived CDR1 and CDR2 are SGHAT and FQNNGV. V was clipped by 0 bases and J by 2 bases, with 15 bases between them. CDR3 sequence reads: CASSLEGTGLTTDTQYF. CDR3 DNA: TGTGCCAGCAGCTTAGAGGGTACGGGACTTACCACAGATACGCAGTATTTT.

This clonotype was picked up many times. The V and J genes are TRBV7-3 and TRBJ2-1; D perhaps matches TRBD1 (6 bases). Per the germline V gene, CDR1 is SGHTA and CDR2 is FQGTGA. The CDR3 is 13 residues long. V gave up 5 bases and J gave up 5 bases, with 10 bases separating them. CDR3 bases: TGTGCCAGCAGCGCCACAGGGAACAATGAGCAGTTCTTC. Amino acid sequence: CASSATGNNEQFF.

In its sample, this clonotype was seen a few times. This rearrangement joins TRBV7-9 to TRBJ2-3; no firm D call. Germline values: CDR1 SEHNR, CDR2 FQNEAQ (reference sequence). CDR3 size: 15 residues. V was trimmed by 4 bases and J by 1 base, leaving 12 bases between them. The CDR3: CASSSSLAGTDTQYF. CDR3 bases: TGTGCCAGCAGCTCCAGCCTGGCGGGCACAGATACGCAGTATTTT.

V usage is TRBV5-4 and J usage is TRBJ1-6; possible D gene TRBD1, 6 bases. Trimming took off 1 base at V and 8 bases at J, with 13 bases between the two ends. This CDR3 spans 15 amino acids. Germline V gene lookup returns CDR1 SGHNT and CDR2 YYREEE (reference sequence). The CDR3 DNA sequence: TGTGCCAGCAGCTTGCGGGGGGGCCCGGATTCACCCCTCCACTTT. Protein product: CASSLRGGPDSPLHF. The full variable domain, with the rest looked up from reference TRBV5-4 and TRBJ1-6, is ETGVTQSPTHLIKTRGQQVTLRCSSQSGHNTVSWYQQALGQGPQFIFQYYREEENGRGNFPPRFSGLQFPNYSSELNVNALELDDSALYLCASSLRGGPDSPLHFGNGTRLTVT.

This clonotype was observed at least ten times. The V gene is TRBV2, the J gene TRBJ2-7; D unresolved. The CDR3 runs to 14 residues. CDR1 SNHLY and CDR2 FYNNEI come from the germline V gene. The ends were cut back, 5 bases at V and 2 bases at J, with 13 bases in the middle. The CDR3 DNA reads TGTGCCAGCAGTTGGGTAAGAAGTCCCTACGAGCAGTACTTC. As protein: CASSWVRSPYEQYF.

This clonotype was detected ten times or more. The chain joins TRBV12-3 or TRBV12-4 to TRBJ2-6; TRBD1 matches at 7 bases. This CDR3 comprises 15 residues. Trimming removed 5 bases from V and 1 base from J; junction bases left unmatched: 2. CDR3 sequence: CASSARGSGANVLTF. The CDR3 region has the DNA TGTGCCAGCAGTGCCAGGGGGTCTGGGGCCAACGTCCTGACTTTC.

This clonotype was recorded a few times. This chain links TRBV9 with TRBJ1-2; the D gene is possibly TRBD1 (5 bases). Germline CDR1 and CDR2: SGDLS and YYNGEE. The CDR3 has 14 residues. Deletions cut 0 bases from V and 6 bases from J, with 12 bases between. The CDR3 sequence is CASSVVPGNDGYTF. For the CDR3, the DNA is TGTGCCAGCAGCGTAGTACCAGGGAATGATGGCTACACCTTC.

The chain recombines TRBV5-1 with TRBJ1-5; D not resolved. Germline V lookup: CDR1 SGHRS, CDR2 YFSETQ. CDR3 length: 14 residues. Trimming left V 4 bases short and J 3 bases short, with 11 bases between. CDR3 region: CASSPDGNNQPQHF. For the CDR3, the DNA is TGCGCCAGCAGCCCCGACGGAAACAATCAGCCCCAGCATTTT.